This T cell receptor (beta chain) appears in the sequencing data of a study of control samples from healthy donors and cancer patients. This table comes from immunoSEQ multiplex PCR, and its TCRdb copy is limited to in-frame clones, with some not included. Of about 120,000 clones listed, 91% are singletons. Losses at the gene ends were 4 bases for V and 2 bases for J; bases not matched to a gene: 11. The CDR3 runs to 16 residues. Looked up from germline, CDR1 is KGHSH and CDR2 is LQKENI. The chain is built from TRBV18 and TRBJ2-7, with 7 nucleotides matching TRBD1. Sequencing input: blood. The receptor was isolated from a woman aged 18 to 35 in good health. CDR3 coding DNA: TGTGCCAGCTCACGCTCGACCGGGACAGCCACCTACGAGCAGTACTTC. Amino acid sequence: CASSRSTGTATYEQYF.